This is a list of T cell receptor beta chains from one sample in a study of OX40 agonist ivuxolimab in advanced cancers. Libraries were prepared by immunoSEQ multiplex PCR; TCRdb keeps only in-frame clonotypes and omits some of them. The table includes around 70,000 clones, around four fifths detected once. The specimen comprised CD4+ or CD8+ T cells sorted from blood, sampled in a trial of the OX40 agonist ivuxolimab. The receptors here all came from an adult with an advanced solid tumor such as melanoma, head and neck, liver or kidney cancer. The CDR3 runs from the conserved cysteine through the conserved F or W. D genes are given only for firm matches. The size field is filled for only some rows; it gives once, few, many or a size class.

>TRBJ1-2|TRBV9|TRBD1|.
TGTGCCAGCAGCGAGATACCAGGGGGCGACTATGGCTACACCTTC
CASSEIPGGDYGYTF
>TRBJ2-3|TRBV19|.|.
TGTGCCACCACACAAGGGCCCACCACAGATACGCAGTATTTT
CATTQGPTTDTQYF
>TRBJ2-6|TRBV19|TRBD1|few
TGTGCCAGTAGCCGTGGACAGGGTACCGGGGCCAACGTCCTGACTTTC
CASSRGQGTGANVLTF
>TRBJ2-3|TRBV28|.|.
TGTGCCAGCAGTTCCGCCTTTACCATAGCGGTTACTAGCACAGATACGCAGTATTTT
CASSSAFTIAVTSTDTQYF
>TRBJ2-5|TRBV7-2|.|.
TGTGCCAGCAGCCGCCCGAATTGGGGAGAGACCCAGTACTTC
CASSRPNWGETQYF
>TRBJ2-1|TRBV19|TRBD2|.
TGTGCCAGTAGTCTCAGTGCCGGGACTAGCGGGAGCTCCTACAATGAGCAGTTCTTC
CASSLSAGTSGSSYNEQFF
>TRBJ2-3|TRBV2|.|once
TGTGCCAGCAGAATGGGCCGCGTAGATACGCAGTATTTT
CASRMGRVDTQYF
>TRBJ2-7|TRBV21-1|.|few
TGTGCCAGCACAGAGGGGGTGTTATCCTACGAGCAGTACTTC
CASTEGVLSYEQYF
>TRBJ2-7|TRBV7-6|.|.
TGTGCCAGCAGCTTATGGAAATCAACCTACGAGCAGTACTTC
CASSLWKSTYEQYF
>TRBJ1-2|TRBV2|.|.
TGTGCCAGCAGTGCTATGGAGCCGGGCTACACCTTC
CASSAMEPGYTF
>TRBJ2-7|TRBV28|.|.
TGTGCCAGCAGTGCCCCGGCCCTCTTAACCTACGAGCAGTACTTC
CASSAPALLTYEQYF
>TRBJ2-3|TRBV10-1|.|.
TGCGCCAGCAGTGATCGTGAGGGCACCCCCACAGATACGCAGTATTTT
CASSDREGTPTDTQYF
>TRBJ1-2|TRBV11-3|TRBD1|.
TGTGCCAGCAGCCCGAGGACAGGGCTGGCTGGCTACACCTTC
CASSPRTGLAGYTF
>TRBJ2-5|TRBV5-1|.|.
TGCGCCAGCAGCACAAGCGGGACACCCCAAGAGACCCAGTACTTC
CASSTSGTPQETQYF
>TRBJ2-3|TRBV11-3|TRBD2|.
TGTGCCAGCAGCTTACTAGCGGGGAGCACAGATACGCAGTATTTT
CASSLLAGSTDTQYF
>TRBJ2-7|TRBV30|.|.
TGTGCCTGGACCGCCAGGGAGAGCTACGAGCAGTACTTC
CAWTARESYEQYF
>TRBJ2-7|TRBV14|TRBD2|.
TGTGCCAGCAGCTTAAGTGCTAGCGGGAGAGGCGAGCAGTACTTC
CASSLSASGRGEQYF
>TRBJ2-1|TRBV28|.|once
TGTGCCAGCAGGGAGGGGCCGGGTGAGCAGTTCTTC
CASREGPGEQFF
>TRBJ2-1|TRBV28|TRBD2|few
TGTGCCAGCAGCCCGGGGGGGGCGGTAATGAGTCAGTTCTTC
CASSPGGAVMSQFF
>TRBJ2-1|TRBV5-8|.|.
TGTGCCAGCAGCTTGCGCACAGGGTTGCGGTCCTACAATGAGCAGTTCTTC
CASSLRTGLRSYNEQFF
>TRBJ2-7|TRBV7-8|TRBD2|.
TGTGCCAGCAGCTACGGACTAGCGGGAGAGATCGAGCAGTACTTC
CASSYGLAGEIEQYF
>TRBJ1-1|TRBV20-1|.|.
TGCAGTGCTTCAGGGGACACTGAAGCTTTCTTT
CSASGDTEAFF
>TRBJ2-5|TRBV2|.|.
TGTGCCAGCAGAGGTTGGGGGGCGGGGGAGACCCAGTACTTC
CASRGWGAGETQYF
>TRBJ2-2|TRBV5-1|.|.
TGCGCCAGCAGCTTGAACACCGGGGAGCTGTTTTTT
CASSLNTGELFF
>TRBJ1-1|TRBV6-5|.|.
TGTGCCAGCAGGGTTGGGAGCACTGAAGCTTTCTTT
CASRVGSTEAFF
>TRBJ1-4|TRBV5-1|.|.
TGCGCCAGCAGCAGGGGGGAGGGTGAAAAACTGTTTTTT
CASSRGEGEKLFF
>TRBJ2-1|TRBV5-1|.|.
TGCGCCAGCAGCCCGCAGGGAAGCGCCGCCTACAATGAGCAGTTCTTC
CASSPQGSAAYNEQFF
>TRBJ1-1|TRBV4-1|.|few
TGCGCCAGCAGCCAAGAGGGGGACTATGAAGCTTTCTTT
CASSQEGDYEAFF
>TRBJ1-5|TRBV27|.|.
TGTGCCAGCAGAAAAATGGGGGGAGGTGAGCCCCAGCATTTT
CASRKMGGGEPQHF
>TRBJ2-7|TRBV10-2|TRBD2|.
TGCGCCAGCGGAACCATAGCGGGTAAGCAGTACTTC
CASGTIAGKQYF
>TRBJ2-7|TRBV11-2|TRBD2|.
TGTGCCAGCAGCTTAATATGGGCTAGCGGGAGGTGGCCCTACGAGCAGTACTTC
CASSLIWASGRWPYEQYF
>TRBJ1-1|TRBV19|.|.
TGTGCCAGTAGTATCGCGGCACTGAACACTGAAGCTTTCTTT
CASSIAALNTEAFF
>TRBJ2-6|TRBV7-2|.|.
TGTGCCAGCAGCCCAGGTACGGGGGCCAACGTCCTGACTTTC
CASSPGTGANVLTF
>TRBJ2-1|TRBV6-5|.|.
TGTGCCAGCGGAGAGGACACCGGGACTCGCAATGAGCAGTTCTTC
CASGEDTGTRNEQFF